The 23 T cell receptor beta chains below come from one sample, sequenced in a study of shared clonotypes between healthy human individuals. Using immunoSEQ multiplex PCR, the repertoire was profiled, and TCRdb retains in-frame clones only, with some absent. The sample yields about 1.1 million clones, around 77% seen once. Sequencing was carried out using memory CD4+ T cells from PBMCs. Noted subset: CD45RA-negative fraction. These receptors came from a man aged 18 to 30 in good health. Some clones in this sample may be carry-over from other donors' samples.

The count of this clone is one. This rearrangement joins TRBV2 to TRBJ2-2, with a tentative D call TRBD2 (6 bases). Trimming left V 7 bases short and J 2 bases short, with 17 bases between. Germline-derived CDR1 and CDR2 are SNHLY and FYNNEI. This CDR3 region has 16 residues. The CDR3 is CASTEGSGLNTGELFF. CDR3 nucleotides: TGTGCCAGCACCGAGGGTAGCGGTCTAAACACCGGGGAGCTGTTTTTT.

The CDR3 is CASSHSGEETQYF. CDR3 sequence (DNA): TGCGCCAGTTCTCACAGCGGGGAAGAGACCCAGTACTTC. The chain is built from TRBV5-1 and TRBJ2-5, with 7 bases that match TRBD2. The CDR3 runs 13 residues. Looked up from germline, CDR1 is SGHRS and CDR2 is YFSETQ. J was trimmed by 3 bases and V by 8 bases; bases with no gene match: 7.

At least ten counts were recorded for this clone. CDR3 sequence: CASSLGESGNTIYF. CDR3 nucleotide sequence: TGCGCCAGCAGCTTGGGGGAGTCTGGAAACACCATATATTTT. This rearrangement joins TRBV5-1 to TRBJ1-3; D call uncertain. V was trimmed by 0 bases and J by 1 base, leaving 5 bases between them. Germline lookup yields CDR1 SGHRS and CDR2 YFSETQ. The CDR3 is 14 amino acids.

This clone was seen only once. V gene TRBV7-9 combines with J gene TRBJ2-1; 14 nucleotides agree with TRBD2. Germline V CDR1 and CDR2: SEHNR, FQNEAQ (reference sequence). This CDR3 spans 19 amino acids. V was clipped by 4 bases and J by 5 bases; unmatched bases: 13. CDR3 amino acids: CASSYGTGLAGVPHNEQFF. In DNA form, the CDR3 reads TGTGCCAGCAGCTACGGAACGGGACTAGCGGGAGTCCCCCACAATGAGCAGTTCTTC.

This clone was picked up many times. The rearrangement joins TRBV6-9 to TRBJ2-5, with 7 nucleotides matching TRBD2. CDR3 length: 14 amino acids. Germline trimming cut 4 bases from V and 2 bases from J; bases unmatched to any gene: 4. Per germline, CDR1 MNHGY and CDR2 SVAAGI. The CDR3 reads CASSLGGWQETQYF. The DNA for the CDR3 is TGTGCCAGCAGTTTGGGGGGGTGGCAAGAGACCCAGTACTTC.

There are a few counts of this clone. This chain joins TRBV15 and TRBJ1-2; perhaps TRBD1 as D (5 bases). V lost 1 base and J lost 2, with 14 bases in between. CDR3 length: 16 residues. Germline assignment: CDR1 LNHNV and CDR2 YYDKDF (reference sequence). CDR3 sequence reads: CATSRGGTVSNYGYTF. The CDR3 DNA is TGTGCCACCAGCAGAGGCGGGACGGTATCAAACTATGGCTACACCTTC.

The sample holds a few counts of this clone. CDR3 amino acids: CASNPLSGAAVEPQHF. The CDR3 bases are TGTGCCAGCAACCCCCTATCGGGCGCCGCTGTGGAGCCCCAGCATTTT. The V and J genes are TRBV28 and TRBJ1-5; no firm D call. V was clipped by 7 bases and J by 8 bases, with 24 bases between them. This CDR3 contains 16 residues. The V gene's germline CDR1 is MDHEN and CDR2 SYDVKM.

The chain joins TRBV28 to TRBJ1-2; D is unclear. Trimming cost V 3 bases and J 3 bases, with 5 bases left between them. The CDR3 has 12 amino acids. The germline CDR1 and CDR2 sequences are MDHEN and SYDVKM. CDR3 DNA sequence: TGTGCCAGCAGTTTCGGGCACTATGGCTACACCTTC. This translates into CASSFGHYGYTF.

The chain combines TRBV27 with TRBJ1-2; 7 positions match TRBD1. The CDR3 sequence is 15 residues long. Germline trimming cut 5 bases from V and 4 bases from J; bases unmatched to any gene: 10. Germline V gene sequence: CDR1 MNHEY, CDR2 SMNVEV (reference sequence). CDR3 in amino acids: CASSTRQGLSYGYTF. Here the CDR3 DNA reads TGTGCCAGCAGTACACGACAGGGACTCAGCTATGGCTACACCTTC.

This chain uses TRBV30 with TRBJ1-3, with 8 bases matching TRBD1. The CDR3 covers 16 residues. Looked up from germline, CDR1 is GTSNPN and CDR2 is SVGIG (reference sequence). V lost 2 bases, J lost 2 bases, and 8 bases stayed unmatched. The CDR3 region is CAWSPSLQGAGNTIYF. For the CDR3, the DNA is TGTGCCTGGAGTCCTTCCCTACAGGGGGCTGGAAACACCATATATTTT. The full variable domain, in which reference TRBV30 and TRBJ1-3 provide the parts outside the CDR3, is SQTIHQWPATLVQPVGSPLSLECTVEGTSNPNLYWYRQAAGRGLQLLFYSVGIGQISSEVPQNLSASRPQDRQFILSSKKLLLSDSGFYLCAWSPSLQGAGNTIYFGEGSWLTVV.

This clone has just one count. The chain recombines TRBV28 with TRBJ2-7; D unclear. From germline, CDR1 is MDHEN and CDR2 SYDVKM. V was clipped by 9 bases and J by 0 bases, with 6 bases between them. The CDR3 is 11 amino acids. The CDR3 spells CASKSSYEQYF. DNA for the CDR3: TGTGCCAGTAAGAGCTCCTACGAGCAGTACTTC.

Note on this clone: Other DNA sequences within the sample encode an identical CDR3. The chain employs TRBV18 and TRBJ1-1; D is unresolved. The V and J ends lost 3 bases and 0 bases respectively, with 8 bases between them. Germline V gene lookup returns CDR1 KGHSH and CDR2 LQKENI. The CDR3 has 14 residues. The CDR3 region is CASSPRTLNTEAFF. CDR3 DNA: TGTGCCAGCTCACCTAGGACCTTGAACACTGAAGCTTTCTTT.

The V call is TRBV7-2, the J call TRBJ2-2, with 8 positions matching TRBD1. The CDR3 is 15 amino acids. V lost 5 bases and J lost 5; bases outside the gene matches: 7. Germline CDR1 and CDR2: SGHTA and FQGNSA. The CDR3 DNA reads TGTGCCAGCAGCCTCCGGGACAGGCCAACCGGGGAGCTGTTTTTT. It codes for CASSLRDRPTGELFF.

V is TRBV5-1 and J is TRBJ2-7, with 8 bases matching TRBD2. Germline loops: CDR1 SGHRS, CDR2 YFSETQ. V was pared by 2 bases and J by 4 bases, with 14 bases of the junction left unmatched. This CDR3 has 17 amino acids. CDR3 bases: TGCGCCAGCAGCTTAGGTGGTGGAGCGGGAGTAATGTACGAGCAGTACTTC. Translating gives CASSLGGGAGVMYEQYF.

The rearrangement links TRBV5-4 to TRBJ1-4, with 10 bases identical to TRBD1. J lost 3 bases, V lost 2 bases, and 7 bases had no gene match. CDR3 length: 17 residues. Germline V lookup: CDR1 SGHNT, CDR2 YYREEE (reference sequence). This chain's CDR3 is CASSLGTGARANEKLFF. The CDR3 DNA reads as TGTGCCAGCAGCTTAGGGACAGGGGCTAGGGCTAATGAAAAACTGTTTTTT.

This sequence joins TRBV19 and TRBJ2-1; 7 nucleotides match TRBD1. Germline V CDR1 and CDR2: LNHDA, SQIVND (reference sequence). The CDR3 spans 16 residues. Germline trimming cut 5 bases from V and 3 bases from J; bases unmatched to any gene: 10. The CDR3 loop is CASSPGSGQLYNEQFF. CDR3 sequence (DNA): TGTGCCAGTAGTCCGGGGTCGGGACAGCTCTACAATGAGCAGTTCTTC.

The V gene is TRBV28, the J gene TRBJ2-6; TRBD2 agrees at 7 bases. This CDR3 has 15 amino acids. CDR1 and CDR2 from the germline V gene are MDHEN and SYDVKM. After removal of 3 bases from V and 7 bases from J, the junction contained 6 bases not matched to a gene. The DNA for the CDR3 is TGTGCCAGCAGTTTTGCAGGGAGGGATGCCAACGTCCTGACTTTC. It codes for CASSFAGRDANVLTF.

This sequence joins TRBV28 and TRBJ1-5; TRBD1 is a possible D gene (5 bases). The CDR3 is 14 residues long. Germline V gene data show CDR1 as MDHEN and CDR2 as SYDVKM. The ends were cut back, 1 base at V and 7 bases at J, with 11 bases in the middle. The CDR3 nucleotides are TGTGCCAGCAGTTTATCATATGGGGGGCAGCCCCAGCATTTT. Residues: CASSLSYGGQPQHF.

The gene calls are TRBV7-2 and TRBJ2-3, with 16 bases lining up with TRBD2. The CDR3 is 16 amino acids. The germline CDR1 and CDR2 sequences are SGHTA and FQGNSA. With V trimmed by 4 bases and J by 10 bases, 8 bases remained unmatched. CDR3 residues: CASSYGTSGRGVAQYF. For the CDR3, the DNA is TGTGCCAGCAGCTACGGGACTAGCGGGAGGGGGGTTGCGCAGTATTTT.

This clone occurred once. The chain is built from TRBV18 and TRBJ2-3; D is uncertain. Germline assignment: CDR1 KGHSH and CDR2 LQKENI. CDR3 length: 15 residues. Trimming removed 3 bases from V and 5 bases from J, with 15 bases in between. CDR3 protein: CASSPTLNLGDTQYF. The CDR3 nucleotides read TGTGCCAGCTCACCGACTCTCAATCTGGGAGATACGCAGTATTTT.

This clone was seen at least ten times. This chain joins TRBV6-6 and TRBJ2-1, with D tentatively TRBD1 (6 bases). V was clipped by 0 bases and J by 8 bases, with 11 bases between them. The CDR3 consists of 14 residues. Germline CDR1 and CDR2: MNHNY and SVGAGI (reference sequence). CDR3 amino acids: CASSYSFQGYEQFF. The CDR3 DNA reads TGTGCCAGCAGTTACTCATTCCAGGGGTATGAGCAGTTCTTC.

This sequence joins TRBV27 and TRBJ2-1; 8 nucleotides match TRBD1. The CDR3 is 16 amino acids. J gave up 7 bases and V 5 bases, and 13 bases lay outside the gene matches. Germline CDR1 reads MNHEY; CDR2 reads SMNVEV (reference sequence). DNA of the CDR3: TGTGCCAGCAGTACCAGTATCCGGGACAGGTATAATGAGCAGTTCTTC. It specifies CASSTSIRDRYNEQFF.

This chain links TRBV11-2 with TRBJ1-1; D not certain. The V gene lost 5 bases and the J gene lost 1 base, with 14 bases spanning the gap. The germline gives CDR1 SGHAT, CDR2 FQNNGV. The CDR3 runs 15 residues. The CDR3 sequence: CASSRVLGGNTEAFF. The CDR3, as DNA: TGTGCCAGCAGCCGCGTCTTGGGTGGGAACACTGAAGCTTTCTTT.